One sample yielded the 9 T cell receptor beta chains listed below, sequenced in a study of blood T cell repertoires in COVID-19. Measured with immunoSEQ multiplex PCR; TCRdb has only the in-frame clones, and not every one. The data show 200,000 to 250,000 clones, 86% seen once. Input material: peripheral blood. Every receptor here comes from a man aged 50-60 years with COVID-19, enrolled during active disease.

This clone occurred once. The genes are TRBV5-4 and TRBJ2-1; D possibly corresponds to TRBD2 (7 bases). V lost 9 bases to trimming and J lost 3 bases, with 22 bases between them. The CDR3 sequence is 16 residues long. Germline CDR1 and CDR2: SGHNT and YYREEE (reference sequence). The CDR3 DNA follows: TGTGCCACCCCCTCCCATCGGGGGGCAAGCTACAATGAGCAGTTCTTC. This gives the protein CATPSHRGASYNEQFF.

This clone was counted a single time. The chain combines TRBV5-6 with TRBJ1-6, with D possibly being TRBD1 (5 bases). V was clipped by 1 base and J by 10 bases, with 15 bases between them. CDR1 is SGHDT and CDR2 is YYEEEE in the germline V gene. There are 15 residues in the CDR3. In nucleotides, the CDR3 is TGTGCCAGCAGCTTGTACGGGGGGTTAGGGTCACCCCTCCACTTT. Amino acids: CASSLYGGLGSPLHF.

This chain joins TRBV27 and TRBJ2-1, with 11 bases matching TRBD2. This CDR3 comprises 18 residues. Germline loops: CDR1 MNHEY, CDR2 SMNVEV (reference sequence). The junction had 10 bases not matched to a gene; V was cut back by 2 bases and J by 4 bases. The CDR3 nucleotides are TGTGCCAGCAGTTTACCCAAGGGACTAGCGGAGGGGTACAATGAGCAGTTCTTC. Translating it yields CASSLPKGLAEGYNEQFF.

The chain is built from TRBV6-4 and TRBJ2-1, with 16 positions matching TRBD2. Germline V gene lookup returns CDR1 MRHNA and CDR2 SNTAGT. The J segment lost 6 bases and the V segment lost 5 bases, leaving 16 bases of the junction unmatched. The CDR3 sequence is 20 residues long. DNA of the CDR3: TGTGCCAGCAGTCAGCCGGGACTAGCGGGGGGGCCGCGCTCGTTCAATGAGCAGTTCTTC. Its protein product is CASSQPGLAGGPRSFNEQFF.

The chain couples TRBV10-3 to TRBJ2-7; D perhaps matches TRBD1 (6 bases). CDR1 is ENHRY and CDR2 is SYGVKD in the germline V gene. The CDR3 covers 14 residues. Trimming cost V 5 bases and J 2 bases, with 13 bases left between them. In DNA, the CDR3 is TGTGCCATCAGTAACAAGAGACAGGCCTACGAGCAGTACTTC. Protein: CAISNKRQAYEQYF.

The V and J genes are TRBV15 and TRBJ1-1, with D unclear. Germline CDR1 is LNHNV and CDR2 is YYDKDF (reference sequence). V shed 0 bases and J shed 6 bases, with 11 bases lying between them. This CDR3 contains 14 residues. The CDR3 spells CATSRDGQEAEAFF. The DNA for the CDR3 is TGTGCCACCAGCAGAGATGGGCAGGAGGCTGAAGCTTTCTTT.

The chain is built from TRBV2 and TRBJ1-2, with D maybe TRBD1 (6 bases). Germline CDR1 SNHLY, CDR2 FYNNEI. Between the trimmed V and J ends, which lost 9 bases and 2 bases, there was a span of 10 bases. This CDR3 region has 12 residues. As DNA, the CDR3 is TGTGCCAGTCTAACAGGGAACTATGGCTACACCTTC. The encoded protein is CASLTGNYGYTF.

This chain links TRBV25-1 with TRBJ2-3; D may be TRBD2 (5 bases). The V end was cut by 4 bases, the J end by 4 bases, with 12 bases between. There are 14 residues in the CDR3. Germline V gene sequence: CDR1 MGHDK, CDR2 SYGVNS. The CDR3 sequence: CASSGPEGSDTQYF. As DNA, the CDR3 is TGTGCCAGCAGTGGGCCAGAGGGCTCAGATACGCAGTATTTT.

This chain uses TRBV28 with TRBJ1-2; 8 positions match TRBD1. CDR3 length: 12 residues. Germline assignment: CDR1 MDHEN and CDR2 SYDVKM. Trimming at V came to 10 bases and at J to 6 bases, leaving 7 bases not matched to a gene. The CDR3 region is CATSLTGDGYTF. CDR3 in DNA: TGTGCCACCAGCTTGACAGGGGATGGCTACACCTTC.